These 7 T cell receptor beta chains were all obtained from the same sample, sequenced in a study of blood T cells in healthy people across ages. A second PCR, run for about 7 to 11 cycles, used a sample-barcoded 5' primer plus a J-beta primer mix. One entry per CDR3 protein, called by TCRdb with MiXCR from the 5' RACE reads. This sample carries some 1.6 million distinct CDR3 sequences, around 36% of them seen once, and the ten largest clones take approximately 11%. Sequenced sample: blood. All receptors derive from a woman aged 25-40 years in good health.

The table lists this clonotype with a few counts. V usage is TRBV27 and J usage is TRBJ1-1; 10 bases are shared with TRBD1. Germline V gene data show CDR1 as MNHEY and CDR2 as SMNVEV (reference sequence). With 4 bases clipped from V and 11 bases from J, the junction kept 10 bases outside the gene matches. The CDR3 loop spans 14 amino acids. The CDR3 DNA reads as TGTGCCAGCAGTTCCTCCGGGACAGGGGATGGGGCTTTCTTT. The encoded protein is CASSSSGTGDGAFF.

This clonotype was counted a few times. Here the CDR3 reads CASSQGQISSYNEQFF. CDR3 sequence (DNA): TGCGCCAGCAGCCAAGGACAGATCAGCTCCTACAATGAGCAGTTCTTC. This sequence joins TRBV4-1 and TRBJ2-1, with D perhaps TRBD1 (5 bases). The CDR3 is made up of 16 amino acids. V was shortened by 1 base and J by 0 bases, with 10 bases between the two germline ends. CDR1 and CDR2 from the germline V gene are MGHRA and YSYEKL.

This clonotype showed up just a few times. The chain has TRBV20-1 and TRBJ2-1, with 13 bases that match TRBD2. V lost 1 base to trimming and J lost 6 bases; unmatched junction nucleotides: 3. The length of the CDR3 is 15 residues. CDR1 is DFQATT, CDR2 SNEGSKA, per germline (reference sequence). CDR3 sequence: CSARGGTSGTNEQFF. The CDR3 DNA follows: TGCAGTGCTAGAGGTGGGACTAGCGGGACCAATGAGCAGTTCTTC.

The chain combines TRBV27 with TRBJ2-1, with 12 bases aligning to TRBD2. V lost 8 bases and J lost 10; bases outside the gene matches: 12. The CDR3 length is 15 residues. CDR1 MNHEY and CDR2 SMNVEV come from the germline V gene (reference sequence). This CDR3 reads CASHPGTSGRNEQFF. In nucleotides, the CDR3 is TGTGCCAGCCACCCCGGGACTAGCGGGCGGAACGAGCAGTTCTTC.

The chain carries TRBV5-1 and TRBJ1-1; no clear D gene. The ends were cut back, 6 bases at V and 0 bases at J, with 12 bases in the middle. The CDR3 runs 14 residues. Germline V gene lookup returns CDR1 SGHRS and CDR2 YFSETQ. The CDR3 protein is CASTRAGLNTEAFF. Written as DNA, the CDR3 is TGCGCCAGCACCCGTGCGGGTCTGAACACTGAAGCTTTCTTT.

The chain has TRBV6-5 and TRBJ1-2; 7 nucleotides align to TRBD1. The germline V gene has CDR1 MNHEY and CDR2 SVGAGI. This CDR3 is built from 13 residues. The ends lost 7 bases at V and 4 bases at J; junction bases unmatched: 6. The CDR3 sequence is CASTPGQRYGYTF. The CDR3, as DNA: TGTGCCAGCACCCCGGGACAGCGCTATGGCTACACCTTC.

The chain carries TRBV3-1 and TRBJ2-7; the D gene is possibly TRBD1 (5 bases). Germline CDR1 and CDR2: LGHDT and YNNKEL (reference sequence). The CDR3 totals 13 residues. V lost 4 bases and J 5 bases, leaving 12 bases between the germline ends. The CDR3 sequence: CASSRQGNDEQYF. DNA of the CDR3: TGTGCCAGCAGCCGCCAGGGAAACGACGAGCAGTACTTC.